Shown below are 9 T cell receptor beta chains from a single sample sequenced in a study of cytomegalovirus exposure and HLA in healthy donors (dated by TCRdb to 2017 to 2019). The library relied on the immunoSEQ multiplex PCR assay. The multiplex PCR relied on a mix of 60 forward primers for TCR Vbeta segments and 13 reverse primers for TCR Jbeta segments. TCRdb took over this immuneACCESS table, retaining in-frame rearrangements with V and J assigned. Such tables are incomplete; in checked studies, under half of the missing clones stem from an unresolved V gene, and the remainder is unexplained. The sample profile shows roughly 49,000 clones; around 85% of them were found once. The ten largest clones capture 2.5% of the sample. The specimen was PBMCs. The receptors were gathered from a boy between 10 and 17 years old in good health and CMV-seropositive.

This rearrangement joins TRBV4-1 to TRBJ1-1; no clear D. Trimming left V 1 base short and J 0 bases short, with 9 bases between. The CDR3 length is 15 residues. CDR1 is MGHRA and CDR2 is YSYEKL in the germline V gene. The CDR3 spells CASSQVREMNTEAFF. In DNA, the CDR3 is TGCGCCAGCAGCCAAGTGCGGGAGATGAACACTGAAGCTTTCTTT.

The rearrangement uses TRBV7-2 and TRBJ2-1, with D unresolved. V lost 7 bases and J lost 12, with 19 bases in between. Germline-derived CDR1 and CDR2 are SGHTA and FQGNSA. CDR3 length equals 13 residues. The CDR3 protein is CASTLEGPWRQFF. Written as DNA, the CDR3 is TGTGCCAGCACCTTGGAAGGCCCCTGGAGGCAGTTCTTC.

V is TRBV5-4 and J is TRBJ1-5; 9 positions match TRBD1. Per the germline V gene, CDR1 is SGHNT and CDR2 is YYREEE (reference sequence). J gave up 7 bases and V 3 bases, and 8 bases lay outside the gene matches. This CDR3 has 15 amino acids. CDR3 in amino acids: CASSSAGQGAQPQHF. The CDR3 nucleotides are TGTGCCAGCAGCTCTGCGGGACAGGGTGCGCAGCCCCAGCATTTT.

This clone came up a few times. This rearrangement joins TRBV7-3 to TRBJ1-1, with D perhaps matching TRBD1 (6 bases). Trimming removed 1 base at V and 5 bases at J, with 11 bases between. Germline lookup yields CDR1 SGHTA and CDR2 FQGTGA. CDR3 length equals 14 residues. The CDR3 here is CASSLRGGGTEAFF. CDR3 nucleotide sequence: TGTGCCAGCAGCTTAAGAGGGGGAGGGACTGAAGCTTTCTTT.

J is TRBJ2-2 and V is TRBV15, with 10 bases fitting TRBD1. The germline V gene encodes CDR1 LNHNV and CDR2 YYDKDF (reference sequence). The V and J ends lost 8 bases and 0 bases, in that order; junction bases with no gene match: 9. The CDR3 is 17 amino acids. In DNA form, the CDR3 reads TGTGCCACCGGGGGGACAGGGGTTCTTGCGAACACCGGGGAGCTGTTTTTT. Its translation: CATGGTGVLANTGELFF. Combining the CDR3 with reference TRBV15 and TRBJ2-2 gives the whole variable domain DAMVIQNPRYQVTQFGKPVTLSCSQTLNHNVMYWYQQKSSQAPKLLFHYYDKDFNNEADTPDNFQSRRPNTSFCFLDIRSPGLGDTAMYLCATGGTGVLANTGELFFGEGSRLTVL.

The genes are TRBV9 and TRBJ2-2, with 7 bases that match TRBD1. With V trimmed by 0 bases and J by 0 bases, 2 bases remained unmatched. The CDR3 covers 16 residues. Germline values: CDR1 SGDLS, CDR2 YYNGEE. CDR3: CASSVEGAPNTGELFF. The CDR3 DNA follows: TGTGCCAGCAGCGTAGAGGGGGCCCCGAACACCGGGGAGCTGTTTTTT. The whole variable domain, filled in from reference TRBV9 and TRBJ2-2, reads DSGVTQTPKHLITATGQRVTLRCSPRSGDLSVYWYQQSLDQGLQFLIQYYNGEERAKGNILERFSAQQFPDLHSELNLSSLELGDSALYFCASSVEGAPNTGELFFGEGSRLTVL.

The chain employs TRBV29-1 and TRBJ2-2, with D hard to call. V was trimmed by 6 bases and J by 7 bases, leaving 6 bases between them. This CDR3 region has 10 residues. CDR1 and CDR2 from the germline V gene are SQVTM and ANQGSEA. The CDR3 DNA follows: TGCAGCGTCGAGAGCGGGGAGCTGTTTTTT. This translates into CSVESGELFF.

The J gene is TRBJ2-3, the V gene TRBV7-8; D not resolved. CDR1 and CDR2 (germline): SGHVS, FQNEAQ. CDR3 length: 14 amino acids. V lost 1 base and J 6 bases, leaving 11 bases between the germline ends. CDR3 nucleotide sequence: TGTGCCAGCAGCTTAGTTACTCGGTCGGATACGCAGTATTTT. Protein: CASSLVTRSDTQYF.

The chain links TRBV6-5 to TRBJ1-1; tentative D call: TRBD1 (6 bases). Germline loops: CDR1 MNHEY, CDR2 SVGAGI. V lost 10 bases, J lost 10 bases, and 16 bases lay in between. The CDR3 consists of 11 residues. The CDR3 region has the DNA TGTGCCACCGAGTCAGGGGTTCTAGCTTTCTTT. Its translation: CATESGVLAFF.